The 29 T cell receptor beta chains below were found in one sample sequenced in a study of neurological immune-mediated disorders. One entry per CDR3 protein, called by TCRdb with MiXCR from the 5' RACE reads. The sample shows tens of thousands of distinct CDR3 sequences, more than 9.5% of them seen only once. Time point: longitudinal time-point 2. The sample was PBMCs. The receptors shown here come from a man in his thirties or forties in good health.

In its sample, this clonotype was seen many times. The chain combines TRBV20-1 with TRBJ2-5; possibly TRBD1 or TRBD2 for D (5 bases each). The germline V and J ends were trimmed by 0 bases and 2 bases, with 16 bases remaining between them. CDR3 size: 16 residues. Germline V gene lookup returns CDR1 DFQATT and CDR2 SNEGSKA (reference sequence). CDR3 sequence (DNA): TGCAGTGCTAGAGATGGGGGTGGCTCCTTACAAGAGACCCAGTACTTC. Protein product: CSARDGGGSLQETQYF.

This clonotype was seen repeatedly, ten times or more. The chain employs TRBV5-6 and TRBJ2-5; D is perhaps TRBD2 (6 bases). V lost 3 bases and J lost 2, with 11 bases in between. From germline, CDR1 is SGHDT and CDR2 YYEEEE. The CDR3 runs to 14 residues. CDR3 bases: TGTGCCAGCAGCTGGCTAGCGCTACAAGAGACCCAGTACTTC. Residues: CASSWLALQETQYF.

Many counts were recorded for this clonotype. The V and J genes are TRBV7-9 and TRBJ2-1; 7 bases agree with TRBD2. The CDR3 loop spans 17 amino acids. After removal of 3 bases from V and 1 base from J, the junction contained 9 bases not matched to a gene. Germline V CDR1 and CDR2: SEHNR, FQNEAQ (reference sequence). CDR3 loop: CASSLSTSARSYNEQFF. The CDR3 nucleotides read TGTGCCAGCAGCTTGTCAACTAGCGCCCGTTCCTACAATGAGCAGTTCTTC.

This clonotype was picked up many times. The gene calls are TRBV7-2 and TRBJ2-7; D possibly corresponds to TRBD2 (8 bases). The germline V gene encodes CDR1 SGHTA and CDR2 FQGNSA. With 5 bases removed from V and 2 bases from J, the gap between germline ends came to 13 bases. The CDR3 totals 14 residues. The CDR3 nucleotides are TGTGCCAGCAGCGATAGCGGGACAGCCTACGAGCAGTACTTC. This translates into CASSDSGTAYEQYF.

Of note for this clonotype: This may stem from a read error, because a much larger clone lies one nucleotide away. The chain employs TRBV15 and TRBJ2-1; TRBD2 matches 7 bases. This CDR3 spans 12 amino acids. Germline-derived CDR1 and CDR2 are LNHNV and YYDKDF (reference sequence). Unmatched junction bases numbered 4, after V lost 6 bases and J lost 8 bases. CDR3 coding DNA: TGTGCCACCAGTTGGGGGGGGGATGAGCAGTTCTTC. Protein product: CATSWGGDEQFF. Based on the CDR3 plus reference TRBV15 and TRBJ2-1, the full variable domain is DAMVIQNPRYQVTQFGKPVTLSCSQTLNHNVMYWYQQKSSQAPKLLFHYYDKDFNNEADTPDNFQSRRPNTSFCFLDIRSPGLGDTAMYLCATSWGGDEQFFGPGTRLTVL.

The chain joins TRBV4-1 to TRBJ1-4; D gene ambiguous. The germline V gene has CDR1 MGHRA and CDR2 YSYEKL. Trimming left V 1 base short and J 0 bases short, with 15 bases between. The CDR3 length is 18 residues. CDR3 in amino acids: CASSQGERRHATNEKLFF. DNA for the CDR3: TGCGCCAGCAGCCAAGGAGAACGGCGACATGCAACTAATGAAAAACTGTTTTTT.

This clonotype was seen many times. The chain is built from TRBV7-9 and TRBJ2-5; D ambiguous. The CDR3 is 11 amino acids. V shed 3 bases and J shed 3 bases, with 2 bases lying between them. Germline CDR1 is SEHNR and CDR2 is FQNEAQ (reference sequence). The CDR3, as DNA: TGTGCCAGCAGCTTTAAAGAGACCCAGTACTTC. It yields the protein CASSFKETQYF.

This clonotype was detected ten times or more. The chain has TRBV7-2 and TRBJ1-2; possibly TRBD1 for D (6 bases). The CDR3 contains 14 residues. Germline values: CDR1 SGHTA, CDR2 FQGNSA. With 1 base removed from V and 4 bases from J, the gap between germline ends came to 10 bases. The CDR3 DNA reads TGTGCCAGCAGCTTAGGGGGGGCAAGCTATGGCTACACCTTC. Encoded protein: CASSLGGASYGYTF.

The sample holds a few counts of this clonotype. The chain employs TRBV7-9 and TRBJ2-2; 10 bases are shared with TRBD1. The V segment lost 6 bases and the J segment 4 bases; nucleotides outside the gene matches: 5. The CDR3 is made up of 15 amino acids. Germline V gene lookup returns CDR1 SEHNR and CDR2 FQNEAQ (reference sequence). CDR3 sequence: CASSSGQGSTGELFF. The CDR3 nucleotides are TGTGCCAGCAGTTCGGGACAGGGGAGCACCGGGGAGCTGTTTTTT.

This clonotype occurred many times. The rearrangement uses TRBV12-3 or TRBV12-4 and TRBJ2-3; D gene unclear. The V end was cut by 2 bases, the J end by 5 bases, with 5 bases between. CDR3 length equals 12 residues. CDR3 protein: CASSLMVDTQYF. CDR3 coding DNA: TGTGCCAGCAGTTTAATGGTAGATACGCAGTATTTT.

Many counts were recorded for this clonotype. CDR3 in amino acids: CATGGGIDAYNEQFF. CDR3 coding DNA: TGTGCCACTGGGGGGGGGATCGATGCCTACAATGAGCAGTTCTTC. V usage is TRBV10-3 and J usage is TRBJ2-1, with 7 bases matching TRBD2. The V gene end was trimmed by 10 bases and the J gene end by 2 bases; junction bases not matched to a gene: 11. This CDR3 has 15 amino acids. Germline V CDR1 and CDR2: ENHRY, SYGVKD.

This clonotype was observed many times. The CDR3 region has the DNA TGCGCCAGCAGCCGAATTCAGCGTACGAACACCGGGGAGCTGTTTTTT. Amino acid sequence: CASSRIQRTNTGELFF. The chain employs TRBV4-1 and TRBJ2-2, with D hard to call. Deletions cut 4 bases from V and 0 bases from J, with 12 bases between. The CDR3 contains 16 residues. Germline assignment: CDR1 MGHRA and CDR2 YSYEKL.

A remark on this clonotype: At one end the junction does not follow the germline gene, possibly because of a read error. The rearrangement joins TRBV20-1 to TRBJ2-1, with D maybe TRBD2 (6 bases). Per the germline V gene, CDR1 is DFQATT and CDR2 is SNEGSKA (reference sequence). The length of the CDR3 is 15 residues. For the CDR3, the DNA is TGCAGTGCTATGACCATCGCTAGCGTTTACAATGAACAGTTCTTC. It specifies CSAMTIASVYNEQFF.

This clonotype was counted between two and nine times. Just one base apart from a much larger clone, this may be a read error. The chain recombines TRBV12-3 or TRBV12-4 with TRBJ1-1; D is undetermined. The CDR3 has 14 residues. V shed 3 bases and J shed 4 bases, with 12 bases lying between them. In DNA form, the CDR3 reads TGTGCCAGCAGTTTCAACCGGGGTGTCACTGAAGCTTTCTTT. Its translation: CASSFNRGVTEAFF.

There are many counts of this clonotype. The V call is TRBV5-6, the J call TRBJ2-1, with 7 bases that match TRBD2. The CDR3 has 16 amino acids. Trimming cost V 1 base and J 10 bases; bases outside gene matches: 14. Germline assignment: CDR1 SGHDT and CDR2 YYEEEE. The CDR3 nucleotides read TGTGCCAGCAGCTTGTCTAGGACTAGTAATCCGGTGGAGCAGTTCTTC. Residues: CASSLSRTSNPVEQFF.

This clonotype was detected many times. CDR3 in amino acids: CASREFQSDTQYF. The CDR3 DNA reads TGCGCCAGCAGAGAGTTTCAATCGGATACGCAGTATTTT. This sequence joins TRBV5-1 and TRBJ2-3; D gene unclear. The V gene lost 5 bases and the J gene lost 6 bases, with 13 bases spanning the gap. The CDR3 is 13 residues long. In germline, CDR1 is SGHRS, CDR2 YFSETQ.

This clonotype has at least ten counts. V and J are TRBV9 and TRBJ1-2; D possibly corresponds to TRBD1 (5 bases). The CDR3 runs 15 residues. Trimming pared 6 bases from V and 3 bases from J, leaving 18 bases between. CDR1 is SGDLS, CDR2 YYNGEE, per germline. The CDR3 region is CASNYPGGGDYGYTF. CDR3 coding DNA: TGTGCCAGCAACTATCCCGGTGGGGGTGACTATGGCTACACCTTC.

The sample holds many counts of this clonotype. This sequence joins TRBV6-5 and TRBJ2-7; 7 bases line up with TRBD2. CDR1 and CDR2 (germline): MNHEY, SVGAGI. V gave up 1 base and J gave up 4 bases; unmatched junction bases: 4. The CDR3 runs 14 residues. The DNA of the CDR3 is TGTGCCAGCAGTTACTATGGCGGGAGTTACGAGCAGTACTTC. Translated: CASSYYGGSYEQYF.

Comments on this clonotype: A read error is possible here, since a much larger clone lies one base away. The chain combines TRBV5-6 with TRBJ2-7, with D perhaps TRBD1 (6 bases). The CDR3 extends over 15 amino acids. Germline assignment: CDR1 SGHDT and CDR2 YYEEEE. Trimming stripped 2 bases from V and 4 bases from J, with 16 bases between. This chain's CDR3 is CASSFRDMVSYEQYF. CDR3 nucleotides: TGTGCCAGCAGCTTCAGGGACATGGTCTCTTACGAGCAGTACTTC.

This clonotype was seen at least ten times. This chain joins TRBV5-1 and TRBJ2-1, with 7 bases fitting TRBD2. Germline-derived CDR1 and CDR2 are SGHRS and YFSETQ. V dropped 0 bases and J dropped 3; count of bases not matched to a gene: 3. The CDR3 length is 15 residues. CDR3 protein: CASSLGGRYYNEQFF. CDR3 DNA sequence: TGCGCCAGCAGCTTGGGCGGGAGATACTACAATGAGCAGTTCTTC.

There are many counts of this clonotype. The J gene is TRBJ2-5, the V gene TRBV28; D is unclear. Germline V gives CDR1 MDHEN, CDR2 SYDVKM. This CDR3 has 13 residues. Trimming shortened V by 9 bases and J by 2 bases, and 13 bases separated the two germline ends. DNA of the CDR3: TGTGCCAGTTATTCTAGTGGACAAGAGACCCAGTACTTC. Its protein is CASYSSGQETQYF. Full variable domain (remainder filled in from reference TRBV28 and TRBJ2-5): DVKVTQSSRYLVKRTGEKVFLECVQDMDHENMFWYRQDPGLGLRLIYFSYDVKMKEKGDIPEGYSVSREKKERFSLILESASTNQTSMYLCASYSSGQETQYFGPGTRLLVL.

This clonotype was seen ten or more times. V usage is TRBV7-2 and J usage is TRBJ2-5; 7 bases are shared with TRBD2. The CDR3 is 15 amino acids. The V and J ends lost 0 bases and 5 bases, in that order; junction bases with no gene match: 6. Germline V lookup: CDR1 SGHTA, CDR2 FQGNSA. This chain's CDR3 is CASSLAGTIFETQYF. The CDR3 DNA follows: TGTGCCAGCAGCTTAGCCGGGACTATCTTCGAGACCCAGTACTTC.

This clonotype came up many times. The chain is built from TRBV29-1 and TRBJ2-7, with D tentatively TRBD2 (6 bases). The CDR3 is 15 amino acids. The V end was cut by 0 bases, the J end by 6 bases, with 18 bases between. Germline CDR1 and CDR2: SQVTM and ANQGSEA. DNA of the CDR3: TGCAGCGTTGAAGATCAAACGGAGGGTTTGGGCGAGCAGTACTTC. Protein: CSVEDQTEGLGEQYF.

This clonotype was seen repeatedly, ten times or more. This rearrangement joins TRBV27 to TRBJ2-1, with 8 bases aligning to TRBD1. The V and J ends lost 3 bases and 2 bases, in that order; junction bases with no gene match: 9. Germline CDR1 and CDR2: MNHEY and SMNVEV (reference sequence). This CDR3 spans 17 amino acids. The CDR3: CASSLGRVRGPYNEQFF. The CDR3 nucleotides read TGTGCCAGCAGTTTGGGCCGAGTCAGGGGGCCCTACAATGAGCAGTTCTTC.

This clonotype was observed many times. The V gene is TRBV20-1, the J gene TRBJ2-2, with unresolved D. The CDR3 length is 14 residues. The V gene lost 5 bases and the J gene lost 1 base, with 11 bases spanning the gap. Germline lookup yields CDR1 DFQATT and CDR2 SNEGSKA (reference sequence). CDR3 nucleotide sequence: TGCAGTGCTTCCTCCCCCCAGAACACCGGGGAGCTGTTTTTT. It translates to CSASSPQNTGELFF.

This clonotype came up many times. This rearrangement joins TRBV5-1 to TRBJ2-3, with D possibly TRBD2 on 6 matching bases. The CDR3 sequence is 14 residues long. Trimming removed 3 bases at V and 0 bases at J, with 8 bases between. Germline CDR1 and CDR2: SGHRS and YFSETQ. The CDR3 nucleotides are TGCGCCAGCAGCTCCGGGACTAGCACAGATACGCAGTATTTT. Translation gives CASSSGTSTDTQYF.

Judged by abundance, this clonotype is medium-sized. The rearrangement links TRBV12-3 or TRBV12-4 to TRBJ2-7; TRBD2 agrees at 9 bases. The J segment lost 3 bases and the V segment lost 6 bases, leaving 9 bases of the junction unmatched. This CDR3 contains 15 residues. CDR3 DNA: TGTGCCAGCAGGCCCGGGACTAGCTTTTTCTACGAGCAGTACTTC. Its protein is CASRPGTSFFYEQYF.

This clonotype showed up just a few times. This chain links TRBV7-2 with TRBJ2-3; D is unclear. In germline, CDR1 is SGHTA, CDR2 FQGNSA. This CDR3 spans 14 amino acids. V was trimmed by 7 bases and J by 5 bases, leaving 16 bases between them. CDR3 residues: CASILDLVEDTQYF. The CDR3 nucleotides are TGTGCCAGCATCCTAGACCTAGTAGAAGATACGCAGTATTTT.

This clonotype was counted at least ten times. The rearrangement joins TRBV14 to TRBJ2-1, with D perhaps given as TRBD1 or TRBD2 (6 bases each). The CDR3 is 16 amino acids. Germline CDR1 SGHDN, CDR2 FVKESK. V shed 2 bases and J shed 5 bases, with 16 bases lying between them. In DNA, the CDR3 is TGTGCCAGCAGCCAATTATTAGGGGGGTCCCACAATGAGCAGTTCTTC. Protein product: CASSQLLGGSHNEQFF. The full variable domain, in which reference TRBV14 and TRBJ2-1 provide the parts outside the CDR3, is EAGVTQFPSHSVIEKGQTVTLRCDPISGHDNLYWYRRVMGKEIKFLLHFVKESKQDESGMPNNRFLAERTGGTYSTLKVQPAELEDSGVYFCASSQLLGGSHNEQFFGPGTRLTVL.